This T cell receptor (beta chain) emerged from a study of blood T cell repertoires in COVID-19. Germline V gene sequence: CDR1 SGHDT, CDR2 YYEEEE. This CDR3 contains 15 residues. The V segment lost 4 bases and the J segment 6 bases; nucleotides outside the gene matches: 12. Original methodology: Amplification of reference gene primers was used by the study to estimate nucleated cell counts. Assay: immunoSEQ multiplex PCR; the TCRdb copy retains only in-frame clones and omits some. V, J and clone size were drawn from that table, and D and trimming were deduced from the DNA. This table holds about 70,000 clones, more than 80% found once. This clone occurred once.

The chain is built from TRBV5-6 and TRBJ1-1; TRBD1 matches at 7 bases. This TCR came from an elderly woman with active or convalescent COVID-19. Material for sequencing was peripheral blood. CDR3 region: CASSPWTGRIPEAFF. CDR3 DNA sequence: TGTGCCAGCAGCCCGTGGACAGGTAGAATCCCTGAAGCTTTCTTT.